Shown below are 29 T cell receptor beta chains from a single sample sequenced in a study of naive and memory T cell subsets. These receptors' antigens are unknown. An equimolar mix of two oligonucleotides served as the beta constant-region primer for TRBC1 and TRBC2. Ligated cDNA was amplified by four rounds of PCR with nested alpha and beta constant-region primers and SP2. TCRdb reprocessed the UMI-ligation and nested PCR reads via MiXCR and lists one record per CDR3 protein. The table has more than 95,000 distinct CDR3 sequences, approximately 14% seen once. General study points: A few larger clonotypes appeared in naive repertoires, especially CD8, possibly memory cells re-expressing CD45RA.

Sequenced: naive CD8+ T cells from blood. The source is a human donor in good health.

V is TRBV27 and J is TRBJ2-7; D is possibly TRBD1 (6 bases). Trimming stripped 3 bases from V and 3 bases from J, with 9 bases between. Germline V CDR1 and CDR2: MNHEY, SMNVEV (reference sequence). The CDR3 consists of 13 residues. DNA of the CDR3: TGTGCCAGCAGTTTGGGGGCCCTCTACGAGCAGTACTTC. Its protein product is CASSLGALYEQYF.

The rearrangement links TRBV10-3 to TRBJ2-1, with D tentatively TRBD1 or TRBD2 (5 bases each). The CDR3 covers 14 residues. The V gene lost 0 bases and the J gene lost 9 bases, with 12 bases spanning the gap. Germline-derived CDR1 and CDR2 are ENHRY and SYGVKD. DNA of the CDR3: TGTGCCATCAGTGAGTCTTTTCAGGGACCTGAGCAGTTCTTC. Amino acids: CAISESFQGPEQFF.

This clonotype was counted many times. In DNA form, the CDR3 reads TGTGCCAGCAGCTTCCCGGGGGGGTTAGAGACCCAGTACTTC. Translation: CASSFPGGLETQYF. The V and J genes are TRBV7-2 and TRBJ2-5; 8 bases align to TRBD2. V gave up 3 bases and J gave up 4 bases; unmatched junction bases: 4. CDR1 and CDR2 from the germline V gene are SGHTA and FQGNSA. The CDR3 is made up of 14 amino acids.

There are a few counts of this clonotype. CDR3 protein: CASSSGTGEAFF. The CDR3 DNA is TGTGCCAGCAGCTCAGGGACAGGTGAAGCTTTCTTT. The chain uses TRBV13 and TRBJ1-1; 8 nucleotides match TRBD1. Germline V gene lookup returns CDR1 PRHDT and CDR2 FYEKMQ (reference sequence). V lost 4 bases and J lost 7; bases outside the gene matches: 2. CDR3 length: 12 amino acids.

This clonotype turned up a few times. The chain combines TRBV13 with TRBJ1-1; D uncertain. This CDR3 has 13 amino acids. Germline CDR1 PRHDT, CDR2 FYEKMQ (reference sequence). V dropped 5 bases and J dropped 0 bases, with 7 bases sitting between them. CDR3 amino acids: CASSRGLNTEAFF. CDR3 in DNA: TGTGCCAGCAGCCGAGGGTTGAACACTGAAGCTTTCTTT.

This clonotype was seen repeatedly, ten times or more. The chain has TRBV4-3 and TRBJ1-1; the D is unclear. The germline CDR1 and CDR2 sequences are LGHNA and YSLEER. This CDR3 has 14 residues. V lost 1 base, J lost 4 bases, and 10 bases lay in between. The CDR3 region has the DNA TGCGCCAGCAGCCAAGTACCCACTTCCACTGAAGCTTTCTTT. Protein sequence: CASSQVPTSTEAFF.

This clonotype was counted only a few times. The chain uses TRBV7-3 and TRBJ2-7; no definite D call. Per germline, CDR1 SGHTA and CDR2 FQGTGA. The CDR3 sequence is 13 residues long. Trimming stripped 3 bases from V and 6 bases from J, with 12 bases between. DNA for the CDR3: TGTGCCAGCAGCTTCGACGCTACCGCCGAGCAGTACTTC. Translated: CASSFDATAEQYF.

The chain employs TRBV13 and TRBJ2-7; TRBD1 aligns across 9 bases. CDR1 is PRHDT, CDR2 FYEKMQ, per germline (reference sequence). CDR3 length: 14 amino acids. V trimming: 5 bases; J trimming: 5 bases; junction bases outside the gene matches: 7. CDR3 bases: TGTGCCAGCAGCCCTGGGACAGGGAAGAACGAGCAGTACTTC. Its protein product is CASSPGTGKNEQYF.

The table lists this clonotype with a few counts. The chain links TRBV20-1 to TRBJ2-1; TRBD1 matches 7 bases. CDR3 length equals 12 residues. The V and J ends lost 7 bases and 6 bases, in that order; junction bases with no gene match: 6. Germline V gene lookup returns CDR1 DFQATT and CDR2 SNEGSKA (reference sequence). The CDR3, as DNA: TGCAGTGGACAGGGAACCATCAATGAGCAGTTCTTC. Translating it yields CSGQGTINEQFF.

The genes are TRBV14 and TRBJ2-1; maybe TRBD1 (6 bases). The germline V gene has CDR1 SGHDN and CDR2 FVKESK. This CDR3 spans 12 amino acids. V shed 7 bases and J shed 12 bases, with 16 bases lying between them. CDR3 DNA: TGTGCCAGCAAGGGGGTCGGTATTTGGCAGTTCTTC. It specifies CASKGVGIWQFF.

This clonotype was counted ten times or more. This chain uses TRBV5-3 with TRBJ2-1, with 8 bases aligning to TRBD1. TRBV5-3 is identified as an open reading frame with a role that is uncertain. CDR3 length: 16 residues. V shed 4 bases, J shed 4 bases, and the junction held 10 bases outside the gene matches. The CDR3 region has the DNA TGTGCCAGAAGCGGACAGGGAGAGTGGGGTTACAATGAGCAGTTCTTC. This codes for CARSGQGEWGYNEQFF.

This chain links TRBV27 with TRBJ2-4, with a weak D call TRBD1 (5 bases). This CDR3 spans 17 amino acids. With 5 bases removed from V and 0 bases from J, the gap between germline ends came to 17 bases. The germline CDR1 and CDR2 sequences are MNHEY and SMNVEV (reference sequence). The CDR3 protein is CASSHLTGPIAKNIQYF. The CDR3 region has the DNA TGTGCCAGCAGTCACCTCACAGGTCCTATAGCCAAAAACATTCAGTACTTC.

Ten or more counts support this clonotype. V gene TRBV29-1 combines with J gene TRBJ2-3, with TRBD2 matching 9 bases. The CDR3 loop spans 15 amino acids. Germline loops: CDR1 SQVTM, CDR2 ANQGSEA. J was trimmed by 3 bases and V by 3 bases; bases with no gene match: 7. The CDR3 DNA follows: TGCAGCGTTGATGGGTCTAGCGGGGTAACAGATACGCAGTATTTT. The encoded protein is CSVDGSSGVTDTQYF.

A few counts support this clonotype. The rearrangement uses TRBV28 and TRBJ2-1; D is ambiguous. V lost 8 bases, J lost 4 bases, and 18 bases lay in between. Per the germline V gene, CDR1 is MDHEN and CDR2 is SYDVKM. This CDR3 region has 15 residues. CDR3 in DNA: TGTGCCAGCGGCGAAAAGTTCCAACGGTACAATGAGCAGTTCTTC. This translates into CASGEKFQRYNEQFF.

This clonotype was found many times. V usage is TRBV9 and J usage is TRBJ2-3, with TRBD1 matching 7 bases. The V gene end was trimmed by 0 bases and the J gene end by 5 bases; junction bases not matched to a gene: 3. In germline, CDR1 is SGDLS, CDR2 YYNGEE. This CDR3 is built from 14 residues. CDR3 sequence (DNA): TGTGCCAGCAGCGTAGGGGCAGGGGGAGATACGCAGTATTTT. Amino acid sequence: CASSVGAGGDTQYF.

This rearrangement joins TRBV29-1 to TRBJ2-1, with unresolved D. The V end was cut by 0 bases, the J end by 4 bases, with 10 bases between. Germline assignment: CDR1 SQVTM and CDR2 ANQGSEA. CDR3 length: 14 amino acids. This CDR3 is CSVEDPGPYNEQFF. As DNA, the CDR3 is TGCAGCGTTGAAGATCCTGGGCCATACAATGAGCAGTTCTTC.

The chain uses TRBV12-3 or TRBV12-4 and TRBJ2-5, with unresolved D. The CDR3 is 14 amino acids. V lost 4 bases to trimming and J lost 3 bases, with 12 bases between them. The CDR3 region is CASSSYHREETQYF. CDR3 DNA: TGTGCCAGCAGTTCCTACCACAGAGAAGAGACCCAGTACTTC.

The CDR3 is CASSLRWAGETQYF. The DNA for the CDR3 is TGTGCCAGCAGCTTGCGGTGGGCGGGGGAGACCCAGTACTTC. V and J are TRBV5-6 and TRBJ2-5, with a possible D match to TRBD2 (6 bases). Germline lookup yields CDR1 SGHDT and CDR2 YYEEEE. The CDR3 sequence is 14 residues long. V dropped 1 base and J dropped 5 bases, with 12 bases sitting between them.

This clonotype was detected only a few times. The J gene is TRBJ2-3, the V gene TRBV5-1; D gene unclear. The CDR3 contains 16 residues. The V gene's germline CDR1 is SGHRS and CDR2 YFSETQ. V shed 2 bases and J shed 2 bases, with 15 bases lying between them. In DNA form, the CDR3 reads TGCGCCAGCAGCTTACCTAAGGACCGGTACACAGATACGCAGTATTTT. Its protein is CASSLPKDRYTDTQYF.

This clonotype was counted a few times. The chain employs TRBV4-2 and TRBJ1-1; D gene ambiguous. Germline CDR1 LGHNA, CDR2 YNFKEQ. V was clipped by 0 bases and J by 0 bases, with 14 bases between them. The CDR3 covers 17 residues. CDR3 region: CASSQDWFTGLNTEAFF. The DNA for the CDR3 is TGTGCCAGCAGCCAAGACTGGTTTACGGGGTTGAACACTGAAGCTTTCTTT.

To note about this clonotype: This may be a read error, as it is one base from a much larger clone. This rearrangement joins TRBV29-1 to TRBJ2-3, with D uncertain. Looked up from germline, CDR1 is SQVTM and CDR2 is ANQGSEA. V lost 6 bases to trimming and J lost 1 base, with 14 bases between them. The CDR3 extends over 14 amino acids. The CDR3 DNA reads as TGCAGCGTCCCCGTACATGGACGCACAGATACGCAGTATTTT. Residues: CSVPVHGRTDTQYF.

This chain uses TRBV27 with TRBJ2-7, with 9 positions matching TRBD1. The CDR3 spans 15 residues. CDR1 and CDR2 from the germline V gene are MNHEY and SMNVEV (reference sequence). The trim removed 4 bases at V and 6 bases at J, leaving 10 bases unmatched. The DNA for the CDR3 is TGTGCCAGCAGTTCACAGGACAGGGGATCGCGCGAGCAGTACTTC. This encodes CASSSQDRGSREQYF.

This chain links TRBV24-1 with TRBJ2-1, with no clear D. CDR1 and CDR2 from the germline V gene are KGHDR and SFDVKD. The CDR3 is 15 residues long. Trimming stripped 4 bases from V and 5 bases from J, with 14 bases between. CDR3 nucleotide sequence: TGTGCCACCAGTGAAGCAGGTTTTTTCAACAATGAGCAGTTCTTC. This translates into CATSEAGFFNNEQFF.

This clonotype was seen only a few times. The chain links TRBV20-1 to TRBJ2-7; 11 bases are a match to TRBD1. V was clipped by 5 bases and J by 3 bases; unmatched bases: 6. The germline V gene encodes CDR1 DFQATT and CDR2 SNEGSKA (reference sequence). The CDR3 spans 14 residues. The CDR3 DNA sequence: TGCAGTGCTCGCCGGGACAGGGGGATCTACGAGCAGTACTTC. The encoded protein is CSARRDRGIYEQYF.

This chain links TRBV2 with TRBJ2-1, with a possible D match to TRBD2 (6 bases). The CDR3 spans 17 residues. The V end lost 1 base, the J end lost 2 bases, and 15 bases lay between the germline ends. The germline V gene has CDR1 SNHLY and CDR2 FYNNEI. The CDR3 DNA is TGTGCCAGCAGTGAAGATAAACTAGCCCTGGCCTACAATGAGCAGTTCTTC. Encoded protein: CASSEDKLALAYNEQFF.

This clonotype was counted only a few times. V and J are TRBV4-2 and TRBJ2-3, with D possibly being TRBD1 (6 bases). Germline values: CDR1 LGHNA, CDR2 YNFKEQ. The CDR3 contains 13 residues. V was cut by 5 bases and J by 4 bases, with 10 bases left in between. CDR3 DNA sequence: TGTGCCAGCAGCGAGCAGGGGCCAGATACGCAGTATTTT. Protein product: CASSEQGPDTQYF.

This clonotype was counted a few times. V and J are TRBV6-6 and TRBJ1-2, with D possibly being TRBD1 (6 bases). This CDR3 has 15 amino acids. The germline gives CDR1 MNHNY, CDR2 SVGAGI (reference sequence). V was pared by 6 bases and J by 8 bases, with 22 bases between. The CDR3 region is CASSPLVSGARGYTF. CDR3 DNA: TGTGCCAGCAGCCCTCTTGTGTCGGGGGCGAGGGGCTACACCTTC.

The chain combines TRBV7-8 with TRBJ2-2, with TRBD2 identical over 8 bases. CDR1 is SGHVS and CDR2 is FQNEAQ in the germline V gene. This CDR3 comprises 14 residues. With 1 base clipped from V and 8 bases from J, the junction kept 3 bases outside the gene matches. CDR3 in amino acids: CASSLVRLAGELFF. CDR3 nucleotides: TGTGCCAGCAGCTTAGTCCGACTAGCGGGGGAGCTGTTTTTT.

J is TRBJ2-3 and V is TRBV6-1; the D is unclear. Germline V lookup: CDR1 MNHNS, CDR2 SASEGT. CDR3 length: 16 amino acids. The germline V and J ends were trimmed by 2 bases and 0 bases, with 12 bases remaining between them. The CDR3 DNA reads TGTGCCAGCAGTGAACGGGTGACATTAAGCACAGATACGCAGTATTTT. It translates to CASSERVTLSTDTQYF.